This T cell receptor (beta chain) stems from a study of CD4+ T cells in melanoma. Study-level findings and limits: A reported correlation linked neoantigen-specific CD4+ T cells to CD8+, macrophage and B cell function. In melanoma, neoantigen-specific CD4+ T cells reportedly differed in differentiation state.

Method: immunoSEQ multiplex PCR; TCRdb's copy keeps in-frame clones and lacks some. The sample includes 10,000 or so clones, 55% to 75% of them seen just once. Note on this clone: Its cognate antigen is unknown.

With V trimmed by 3 bases and J by 2 bases, 3 bases remained unmatched. The germline V gene encodes CDR1 SGHVS and CDR2 FQNEAQ. There are 14 residues in the CDR3. The TCR sequence derives from a human donor with melanoma. Sequencing used cells from a culture (not recorded whether cultured in vitro). The chain has TRBV7-8 and TRBJ2-5; 7 nucleotides match TRBD1. The CDR3 DNA reads TGTGCCAGCAGCTTGAGGGACAGACAAGAGACCCAGTACTTC. As protein: CASSLRDRQETQYF.